What follows are 6 T cell receptor beta chains derived from one specimen sequenced in a study of graft-versus-host responses after intestinal transplantation. Sequenced by immunoSEQ multiplex PCR; TCRdb stores in-frame clones only, minus some. In the table there are around 100,000 clones, about 88% of which are singletons. The antigens for these receptors are not known. The sample in question was unstimulated CD4+ T cells sorted from spleen or lymph node cells, obtained before transplant. These receptors were collected from a human donor who was the organ donor for an intestinal transplant.

This clone was seen only a few times. At the DNA level, this CDR3 is encoded by other sequences in the same sample as well. This rearrangement joins TRBV5-1 to TRBJ1-1; TRBD1 might be the D (5 bases). CDR1 is SGHRS, CDR2 YFSETQ, per germline. Deletions cut 3 bases from V and 1 base from J, with 10 bases between. CDR3 length equals 14 residues. CDR3 in amino acids: CASSSGQPNTEAFF. CDR3 DNA: TGCGCCAGCAGCTCGGGGCAACCGAACACTGAAGCTTTCTTT.

This chain uses TRBV6-5 with TRBJ2-3; 10 bases align to TRBD2. There are 14 residues in the CDR3. Germline assignment: CDR1 MNHEY and CDR2 SVGAGI. V shed 6 bases and J 4 bases; nucleotides not matched to a gene: 4. This CDR3 is CASRSGGAPDTQYF. In DNA, the CDR3 is TGTGCCAGCAGGAGCGGGGGGGCCCCAGATACGCAGTATTTT.

The genes are TRBV5-1 and TRBJ2-5; tentative D call: TRBD1 (6 bases). The V gene lost 0 bases and the J gene lost 3 bases, with 15 bases spanning the gap. Looked up from germline, CDR1 is SGHRS and CDR2 is YFSETQ. The CDR3 runs 16 residues. DNA for the CDR3: TGCGCCAGCAGCTTGGGCAGGACAGCCCTCGAAGAGACCCAGTACTTC. It specifies CASSLGRTALEETQYF.

The chain links TRBV25-1 to TRBJ1-5; D ambiguous. The CDR3 runs to 14 residues. The germline V and J ends were trimmed by 7 bases and 0 bases, with 10 bases remaining between them. Germline V gives CDR1 MGHDK, CDR2 SYGVNS. CDR3 DNA: TGTGCCAGCAAGGTAGCCTATAGCAATCAGCCCCAGCATTTT. This sequence encodes CASKVAYSNQPQHF.

The chain combines TRBV5-1 with TRBJ2-1; 9 nucleotides match TRBD1. V shed 1 base, J shed 7 bases, and the junction held 6 bases outside the gene matches. The germline V gene encodes CDR1 SGHRS and CDR2 YFSETQ. This CDR3 contains 15 residues. This CDR3 reads CASSLNRGRRNEQFF. In DNA form, the CDR3 reads TGCGCCAGCAGCTTGAACAGGGGGCGCAGGAATGAGCAGTTCTTC.

The chain uses TRBV11-2 and TRBJ2-3, with a weak D call TRBD2 (5 bases). Germline values: CDR1 SGHAT, CDR2 FQNNGV. Trimming stripped 2 bases from V and 7 bases from J, with 16 bases between. The CDR3 is made up of 15 amino acids. CDR3 in DNA: TGTGCCAGCAGCTTAAACGGGGTCCCGGGGAATACGCAGTATTTT. Its translation is CASSLNGVPGNTQYF.